The 28 T cell receptor beta chains in this list originate from one sample, sequenced in a study of shared clonotypes between healthy human individuals (dated by TCRdb to 2018 to 2020). Libraries were built with the immunoSEQ multiplex PCR assay. What TCRdb holds here is the immuneACCESS table cut down to in-frame rearrangements. Part of the clones is not present; checked against another copy, under half of the missing clones reflect an unresolved V gene, and the others are unexplained. This sample is represented by about 520,000 clones; almost 80% of them were singletons. About 12% of the sample is taken by the ten largest. Source material: PBMCs. These receptors were obtained from a woman in her 40s in good health. Some clones in this sample may be carry-over from other donors' samples.

The chain is built from TRBV6-5 and TRBJ2-2; D is undetermined. CDR3 length: 14 amino acids. Per germline, CDR1 MNHEY and CDR2 SVGAGI. Trimming stripped 0 bases from V and 8 bases from J, with 10 bases between. Here the CDR3 reads CASSYSWGSGELFF. CDR3 sequence (DNA): TGTGCCAGCAGTTACTCGTGGGGATCGGGGGAGCTGTTTTTT.

This clone appeared a single time. The chain recombines TRBV7-9 with TRBJ2-1, with D hard to call. The V end lost 1 base, the J end lost 1 base, and 8 bases lay between the germline ends. The CDR3 loop spans 15 amino acids. In germline, CDR1 is SEHNR, CDR2 FQNEAQ (reference sequence). CDR3 DNA sequence: TGTGCCAGCAGCTTAGTTGCGGATTCCTACAATGAGCAGTTCTTC. Protein product: CASSLVADSYNEQFF.

This clone came up a few times. This sequence joins TRBV2 and TRBJ1-4; no definite D call. Germline values: CDR1 SNHLY, CDR2 FYNNEI. This CDR3 contains 13 residues. Trimming stripped 5 bases from V and 6 bases from J, with 10 bases between. CDR3 sequence: CASSTENYEKLFF. The DNA of the CDR3 is TGTGCCAGCAGTACAGAGAATTATGAAAAACTGTTTTTT.

This clone was seen a few times. The rearrangement uses TRBV29-1 and TRBJ1-2; maybe TRBD1 (5 bases). The CDR3 length is 12 residues. Germline loops: CDR1 SQVTM, CDR2 ANQGSEA. The ends were cut back, 4 bases at V and 2 bases at J, with 8 bases in the middle. In nucleotides, the CDR3 is TGCAGCGTTGGGCAGGGCAACTATGGCTACACCTTC. Translating it yields CSVGQGNYGYTF.

This rearrangement joins TRBV28 to TRBJ2-1; either TRBD1 or TRBD2 may supply D (5 bases each). Trimming stripped 5 bases from V and 12 bases from J, with 11 bases between. Germline CDR1 and CDR2: MDHEN and SYDVKM. The CDR3 extends over 11 amino acids. The CDR3 region is CASSRGTRQFF. The CDR3 DNA is TGTGCCAGCAGTCGAGGGACCCGGCAGTTCTTC.

About this clone: A much larger clone lies one base from this, so it may be a read error. The sample holds other DNA sequences that translate to the same CDR3. The chain has TRBV4-1 and TRBJ2-3; 9 bases align to TRBD1. This CDR3 is built from 14 residues. V was pared by 6 bases and J by 1 base, with 2 bases of the junction left unmatched. Germline values: CDR1 MGHRA, CDR2 YSYEKL. The CDR3 loop reads CASSRDRGTDTQYF. The CDR3 DNA sequence: TGCGCCAGCAGTCGGGACAGGGGCACAGATACGCAGTATTTT.

J is TRBJ2-5 and V is TRBV29-1; possibly TRBD2 for D (5 bases). The J call may be faulty, since TRBJ2-7 better matches the DNA end. CDR1 and CDR2 (germline): SQVTM, ANQGSEA. The CDR3 consists of 13 residues. CDR3 in DNA: TGCAGCTTCCGGGAAGGCCCGTTCGGCGAGCAGTACTTC. Its protein product is CSFREGPFGEQYF.

The chain couples TRBV28 to TRBJ1-2; 7 bases agree with TRBD1. The V gene's germline CDR1 is MDHEN and CDR2 SYDVKM. J was trimmed by 3 bases and V by 4 bases; bases with no gene match: 8. This CDR3 is built from 15 residues. Here the CDR3 DNA reads TGTGCCAGCAGTTCCCCGGGACAGAGTCACTATGGCTACACCTTC. It translates to CASSSPGQSHYGYTF.

The rearrangement links TRBV4-1 to TRBJ2-1; TRBD2 matches 15 bases. Germline-derived CDR1 and CDR2 are MGHRA and YSYEKL. The CDR3 is 18 amino acids. J was trimmed by 7 bases and V by 1 base; bases with no gene match: 8. This CDR3 reads CASSQVPGLAGGRNEQFF. The CDR3 coding sequence is TGCGCCAGCAGCCAAGTACCAGGACTAGCGGGAGGGCGAAATGAGCAGTTCTTC.

The rearrangement joins TRBV6-1 to TRBJ2-1; TRBD1 agrees at 8 bases. V trimming: 3 bases; J trimming: 6 bases; junction bases outside the gene matches: 10. Germline-derived CDR1 and CDR2 are MNHNS and SASEGT. The CDR3 spans 16 residues. CDR3 in DNA: TGTGCCAGCAGTGACCGGGGACAGGTAACACCCAATGAGCAGTTCTTC. This translates into CASSDRGQVTPNEQFF.

The chain has TRBV5-1 and TRBJ2-2; 12 bases are a match to TRBD2. The CDR3 is made up of 16 amino acids. Germline trimming cut 0 bases from V and 7 bases from J; bases unmatched to any gene: 4. Per the germline V gene, CDR1 is SGHRS and CDR2 is YFSETQ. CDR3 in DNA: TGCGCCAGCAGCTTGGCCGGGGGACTAGCGGGCGGGGAGCTGTTTTTT. This translates into CASSLAGGLAGGELFF.

CDR3 residues: CASSPSGRADGELFF. In nucleotides, the CDR3 is TGCGCCAGCAGCCCTAGCGGGAGGGCCGACGGGGAGCTGTTTTTT. The chain links TRBV5-1 to TRBJ2-2; TRBD2 matches 12 bases. V trimming: 4 bases; J trimming: 7 bases; junction bases outside the gene matches: 5. CDR1 SGHRS and CDR2 YFSETQ come from the germline V gene. CDR3 size: 15 residues.

The V and J genes are TRBV4-2 and TRBJ1-2; maybe TRBD1 (5 bases). The CDR3 is 16 amino acids. In germline, CDR1 is LGHNA, CDR2 YNFKEQ. With 0 bases removed from V and 8 bases from J, the gap between germline ends came to 19 bases. Here the CDR3 DNA reads TGTGCCAGCAGCCAAGATCGGGGACGCTCGGTAAGGGGCTACACCTTC. This translates into CASSQDRGRSVRGYTF.

The genes are TRBV27 and TRBJ2-5; 10 positions match TRBD2. Germline V lookup: CDR1 MNHEY, CDR2 SMNVEV (reference sequence). The CDR3 extends over 15 amino acids. After removal of 4 bases from V and 5 bases from J, the junction contained 7 bases not matched to a gene. The CDR3 nucleotides are TGTGCCAGCAGTTCCCGTCTAGCGGGAGTGGAGACCCAGTACTTC. It specifies CASSSRLAGVETQYF.

This clone appeared a few times. The chain joins TRBV10-2 to TRBJ2-2; 9 bases line up with TRBD2. Germline CDR1 WSHSY, CDR2 SAAADI. The CDR3 length is 15 residues. The junction had 8 bases not matched to a gene; V was cut back by 4 bases and J by 8 bases. CDR3 in amino acids: CASSAAGGPNGELFF. The DNA for the CDR3 is TGCGCCAGCAGTGCGGCGGGAGGGCCTAATGGGGAGCTGTTTTTT.

This sequence joins TRBV6-5 and TRBJ2-7, with TRBD2 matching 8 bases. The CDR3 has 15 amino acids. The J segment lost 4 bases and the V segment lost 0 bases, leaving 5 bases of the junction unmatched. Germline V lookup: CDR1 MNHEY, CDR2 SVGAGI. The CDR3 here is CASSYSSSGSYEQYF. The CDR3 bases are TGTGCCAGCAGTTACTCCTCTAGCGGGTCTTACGAGCAGTACTTC.

The table lists this clone with a count of one. The chain carries TRBV25-1 and TRBJ2-5, with 9 bases lining up with TRBD1. The length of the CDR3 is 15 residues. The V gene end was trimmed by 6 bases and the J gene end by 3 bases; junction bases not matched to a gene: 8. From germline, CDR1 is MGHDK and CDR2 SYGVNS. In DNA, the CDR3 is TGTGCCAGCAGAAGACAGGGGGACGGAGAAGAGACCCAGTACTTC. It is translated as CASRRQGDGEETQYF.

This chain joins TRBV18 and TRBJ2-7; TRBD1 matches at 8 bases. The CDR3 extends over 15 amino acids. V lost 4 bases and J lost 4; bases outside the gene matches: 9. Germline V lookup: CDR1 KGHSH, CDR2 LQKENI. The DNA for the CDR3 is TGTGCCAGCTCACTTCGCCAGGGGGCTTGGTACGAGCAGTACTTC. This sequence encodes CASSLRQGAWYEQYF.

CDR3 DNA sequence: TGTGCCAGTAGGACCCTGGGCTCAGAGACCCAGTACTTC. This codes for CASRTLGSETQYF. The chain carries TRBV19 and TRBJ2-5; D unresolved. CDR1 is LNHDA and CDR2 is SQIVND in the germline V gene (reference sequence). The CDR3 totals 13 residues. V was pared by 6 bases and J by 4 bases, with 12 bases between.

The V gene is TRBV6-5, the J gene TRBJ2-1, with a tentative D call TRBD2 (6 bases). Germline lookup yields CDR1 MNHEY and CDR2 SVGAGI. The CDR3 consists of 14 residues. V dropped 1 base and J dropped 4 bases, with 8 bases sitting between them. CDR3 region: CASSYWRGYNEQFF. The CDR3 DNA reads TGTGCCAGCAGTTACTGGCGGGGATACAATGAGCAGTTCTTC.

This rearrangement joins TRBV28 to TRBJ1-5; 9 nucleotides agree with TRBD1. Germline CDR1 MDHEN, CDR2 SYDVKM. The CDR3 contains 18 residues. After removal of 6 bases from V and 5 bases from J, the junction contained 17 bases not matched to a gene. CDR3 protein: CASRAGFRGQGFYQPQHF. CDR3 in DNA: TGTGCCAGCAGAGCGGGGTTCAGGGGACAGGGATTTTATCAGCCCCAGCATTTT.

The chain is built from TRBV7-3 and TRBJ2-1, with D uncertain. CDR1 SGHTA and CDR2 FQGTGA come from the germline V gene. The CDR3 has 13 residues. Trimming took off 5 bases at V and 3 bases at J, with 8 bases between the two ends. This CDR3 reads CASSPGRYNEQFF. CDR3 sequence (DNA): TGTGCCAGCAGCCCGGGCCGCTACAATGAGCAGTTCTTC.

This rearrangement joins TRBV28 to TRBJ2-7, with D uncertain. V was shortened by 3 bases and J by 5 bases, with 5 bases between the two germline ends. The CDR3 is 11 residues long. Germline values: CDR1 MDHEN, CDR2 SYDVKM. The CDR3 region is CASSLRHEQYF. In nucleotides, the CDR3 is TGTGCCAGCAGTTTGCGTCACGAGCAGTACTTC.

Comment on this clone: At one end, the junction sequence differs from germline, possibly due to a read error. The V gene is TRBV30, the J gene TRBJ1-4, with 8 bases identical to TRBD1. Per the germline V gene, CDR1 is GTSNPN and CDR2 is SVGIG (reference sequence). This CDR3 region has 12 residues. CDR3 protein: CAWSEVGQVKGF. In nucleotides, the CDR3 is TGTGCCTGGAGTGAGGTGGGACAGGTCAAGGGTTTT.

In this sample, this clone turned up once. Compared with germline, one end of the junction differs, possibly owing to a read error. The rearrangement uses TRBV7-7 and TRBJ2-5, with D perhaps TRBD2 (6 bases). Germline V gene data show CDR1 as SSHAT and CDR2 as FNYEAQ (reference sequence). The CDR3 runs 14 residues. CDR3 in amino acids: CASTKSWGEETQYF. CDR3 nucleotide sequence: TGTGCTAGCACTAAAAGTTGGGGGGAAGAGACCCAGTACTTC.

CDR3 protein: CASSESGGSSYNEQFF. In DNA form, the CDR3 reads TGCGCCAGCAGTGAGTCGGGCGGGAGCTCCTACAATGAGCAGTTCTTC. This chain links TRBV10-1 with TRBJ2-1; 7 bases are a match to TRBD2. Per germline, CDR1 WNHNN and CDR2 SYGVQD (reference sequence). The CDR3 has 16 residues. V was clipped by 0 bases and J by 0 bases; unmatched bases: 2.

The CDR3 is CAISESPTGEVSNEKLFF. DNA of the CDR3: TGTGCCATCAGTGAGTCACCGACAGGGGAGGTGTCTAATGAAAAACTGTTTTTT. This chain joins TRBV10-3 and TRBJ1-4; 8 bases are shared with TRBD1. Germline lookup yields CDR1 ENHRY and CDR2 SYGVKD. With 0 bases clipped from V and 3 bases from J, the junction kept 9 bases outside the gene matches. The CDR3 sequence is 18 residues long.

The V gene is TRBV27, the J gene TRBJ1-2; 7 bases agree with TRBD1. CDR1 and CDR2 from the germline V gene are MNHEY and SMNVEV (reference sequence). The CDR3 is 13 residues long. V gave up 5 bases and J gave up 8 bases; unmatched junction bases: 8. CDR3 loop: CASSPRQGDGYTF. The CDR3 nucleotides read TGTGCCAGCAGTCCCCGACAGGGAGACGGCTACACCTTC.